The 28 T cell receptor beta chains below were found in one sample sequenced in a study of blood T cell repertoires in COVID-19. Clones were read by immunoSEQ multiplex PCR, and TCRdb kept only the in-frame ones, dropping some. This sample has approximately 15,000 clones, with 80% to 90% found just once. The sequencing sample was made of peripheral blood. Receptors were obtained from a man over 45 with active COVID-19.

V usage is TRBV13 and J usage is TRBJ2-1, with TRBD2 matching over 10 bases. The J segment lost 4 bases and the V segment lost 0 bases, leaving 6 bases of the junction unmatched. Germline V gives CDR1 PRHDT, CDR2 FYEKMQ (reference sequence). This CDR3 is 17 amino acids long. The DNA of the CDR3 is TGTGCCAGCAGCTTAGGCCGGAGAGCGGGAGGGTACAATGAGCAGTTCTTC. Protein product: CASSLGRRAGGYNEQFF.

V usage is TRBV3-1 (or the pseudogene TRBV3-2) and J usage is TRBJ1-2; D not resolved. Germline lookup yields CDR1 LGHDT and CDR2 YNNKEL (reference sequence). Between the trimmed V and J ends, which lost 0 bases and 4 bases, there was a span of 12 bases. The CDR3 totals 15 residues. The CDR3 DNA sequence: TGTGCCAGCAGCCAAGAAGGTTCAGGATCCTATGGCTACACCTTC. Protein sequence: CASSQEGSGSYGYTF.

V is TRBV7-2 and J is TRBJ1-1; TRBD1 matches 9 bases. Germline CDR1 SGHTA, CDR2 FQGNSA. The CDR3 consists of 15 residues. V trimming: 5 bases; J trimming: 4 bases; junction bases outside the gene matches: 8. CDR3 nucleotide sequence: TGTGCCAGCAGCACGCAACAGGGGGCGCCCACTGAAGCTTTCTTT. It encodes CASSTQQGAPTEAFF.

The chain couples TRBV11-2 to TRBJ1-3, with 8 bases fitting TRBD1. The CDR3 consists of 17 residues. Trimming cost V 5 bases and J 0 bases; bases outside gene matches: 9. Germline V gene data show CDR1 as SGHAT and CDR2 as FQNNGV. The CDR3 region has the DNA TGTGCCAGCAGCCCCGGGCAGGGGGCCCTCTCTGGAAACACCATATATTTT. Translated, it gives CASSPGQGALSGNTIYF.

This chain links TRBV6-2 or TRBV6-3 with TRBJ2-1; no clear D gene. V was clipped by 3 bases and J by 6 bases, with 12 bases between them. In germline, CDR1 is MNHEY, CDR2 SVGEGT. The CDR3 is made up of 14 amino acids. The CDR3 bases are TGTGCCAGCAGTTATTTTGGCTCAATCAATGAGCAGTTCTTC. Encoded protein: CASSYFGSINEQFF.

This chain uses TRBV7-8 with TRBJ1-1; no clear D gene. Germline CDR1 is SGHVS and CDR2 is FQNEAQ. The CDR3 spans 13 residues. V shed 10 bases and J shed 2 bases, with 14 bases lying between them. Written as DNA, the CDR3 is TGTGCCACCGAGGGCATCCGAAACACTGAAGCTTTCTTT. The encoded protein is CATEGIRNTEAFF. The variable domain in full, with the rest retrieved from reference TRBV7-8 and TRBJ1-1, is GAGVSQSPRYKVAKRGQDVALRCDPISGHVSLFWYQQALGQGPEFLTYFQNEAQLDKSGLPSDRFFAERPEGSVSTLKIQRTQQEDSAVYLCATEGIRNTEAFFGQGTRLTVV.

This chain uses TRBV5-8 with TRBJ2-5; perhaps TRBD2 as D (7 bases). The V and J ends lost 0 bases and 2 bases respectively, with 14 bases between them. The CDR3 covers 16 residues. CDR1 SGHTS and CDR2 YDEGEE come from the germline V gene. The CDR3 protein is CASSLGRGLPQETQYF. The DNA for the CDR3 is TGTGCCAGCAGCTTGGGGCGGGGGCTGCCTCAAGAGACCCAGTACTTC.

The chain links TRBV5-4 to TRBJ1-4, with a possible D match to TRBD1 (5 bases). The germline V gene has CDR1 SGHNT and CDR2 YYREEE (reference sequence). The CDR3 is made up of 15 amino acids. Trimming pared 1 base from V and 3 bases from J, leaving 10 bases between. The CDR3 sequence: CASSLMGGANEKLFF. As DNA, the CDR3 is TGTGCCAGCAGCTTGATGGGGGGTGCTAATGAAAAACTGTTTTTT.

V usage is TRBV12-5 and J usage is TRBJ1-5; D gene uncertain. Germline-derived CDR1 and CDR2 are LGHNT and FRNRAP. CDR3 size: 15 residues. The V gene lost 1 base and the J gene lost 3 bases, with 10 bases spanning the gap. CDR3 loop: CASGLGRHSNQPQHF. The DNA of the CDR3 is TGTGCTAGTGGTTTGGGAAGACATTCCAATCAGCCCCAGCATTTT.

This sequence joins TRBV5-1 and TRBJ2-3, with 7 bases identical to TRBD2. The CDR3 has 15 amino acids. CDR1 and CDR2 (germline): SGHRS, YFSETQ. Unmatched junction bases numbered 4, after V lost 0 bases and J lost 3 bases. This CDR3 reads CASSLDRGVTDTQYF. Here the CDR3 DNA reads TGCGCCAGCAGCTTGGATCGGGGGGTGACAGATACGCAGTATTTT.

This clone has only one observation. The chain uses TRBV27 and TRBJ1-5; 11 bases line up with TRBD1. Germline V CDR1 and CDR2: MNHEY, SMNVEV (reference sequence). There are 15 residues in the CDR3. The trim removed 7 bases at V and 6 bases at J, leaving 8 bases unmatched. Here the CDR3 DNA reads TGTGCCAGCACAGGGACAGGGGGTAATCCTCAGCCCCAGCATTTT. Amino acids: CASTGTGGNPQPQHF.

This rearrangement joins TRBV13 to TRBJ2-3; TRBD2 matches 15 bases. CDR1 and CDR2 from the germline V gene are PRHDT and FYEKMQ (reference sequence). The CDR3 totals 17 residues. The trim removed 5 bases at V and 5 bases at J, leaving 8 bases unmatched. The CDR3 sequence is CASSDKGTSGRIDTQYF. In DNA form, the CDR3 reads TGTGCCAGCAGCGATAAGGGGACTAGCGGGAGGATAGATACGCAGTATTTT.

V is TRBV10-1 and J is TRBJ2-4, with TRBD1 identical over 8 bases. With V trimmed by 4 bases and J by 1 base, 12 bases remained unmatched. CDR1 WNHNN and CDR2 SYGVQD come from the germline V gene (reference sequence). This CDR3 contains 18 residues. The CDR3 DNA reads TGCGCCAGCAGTGTCCGAACAGGGGGAGTGGGGGCCAAAAACATTCAGTACTTC. The encoded protein is CASSVRTGGVGAKNIQYF.

This rearrangement joins TRBV4-3 to TRBJ2-7; D possibly corresponds to TRBD1 (5 bases). V was trimmed by 4 bases and J by 1 base, leaving 14 bases between them. This CDR3 spans 15 amino acids. Germline lookup yields CDR1 LGHNA and CDR2 YSLEER. The CDR3, as DNA: TGCGCCAGCAGCCCGTACCTTGACAGTTCCTACGAGCAGTACTTC. Protein: CASSPYLDSSYEQYF.

The chain uses TRBV12-5 and TRBJ1-6; D is unclear. V dropped 2 bases and J dropped 7 bases, with 15 bases sitting between them. The CDR3 has 16 amino acids. Germline-derived CDR1 and CDR2 are LGHNT and FRNRAP. DNA of the CDR3: TGTGCTAGTGGTTTGAGCGCAGGAGGCAGAAATTCACCCCTCCACTTT. Protein product: CASGLSAGGRNSPLHF. The variable domain in full, with the rest retrieved from reference TRBV12-5 and TRBJ1-6, is DARVTQTPRHKVTEMGQEVTMRCQPILGHNTVFWYRQTMMQGLELLAYFRNRAPLDDSGMPKDRFSAEMPDATLATLKIQPSEPRDSAVYFCASGLSAGGRNSPLHFGNGTRLTVT.

The chain joins TRBV12-3 or TRBV12-4 to TRBJ1-3; 9 bases line up with TRBD1. This CDR3 contains 13 residues. V lost 7 bases to trimming and J lost 9 bases; unmatched junction nucleotides: 7. In nucleotides, the CDR3 is TGTGCCAGCAAGGGGACAGGGTTATTCACCATATATTTT. This translates into CASKGTGLFTIYF.

The V call is TRBV7-9, the J call TRBJ2-5; 7 bases are a match to TRBD1. The length of the CDR3 is 14 residues. The V gene's germline CDR1 is SEHNR and CDR2 FQNEAQ (reference sequence). Trimming took 5 bases from V and 3 from J; bases not matched to a gene: 6. The CDR3 here is CASSRGQREETQYF. The CDR3 nucleotides read TGTGCCAGCAGCCGGGGACAGAGAGAAGAGACCCAGTACTTC.

This rearrangement joins TRBV15 to TRBJ2-7; 9 bases are shared with TRBD1. There are 15 residues in the CDR3. The germline gives CDR1 LNHNV, CDR2 YYDKDF (reference sequence). With V trimmed by 4 bases and J by 2 bases, 6 bases remained unmatched. This chain's CDR3 is CATSKGTGKPYEQYF. The CDR3 nucleotides are TGTGCCACCAGCAAGGGGACAGGGAAACCCTACGAGCAGTACTTC.

This rearrangement joins TRBV28 to TRBJ1-5, with D unclear. From germline, CDR1 is MDHEN and CDR2 SYDVKM. This CDR3 contains 14 residues. The ends were cut back, 3 bases at V and 7 bases at J, with 13 bases in the middle. The CDR3 DNA reads as TGTGCCAGCAGTTTGATTGGAAAGGAGCAGCCCCAGCATTTT. As protein: CASSLIGKEQPQHF.

The chain combines TRBV4-3 with TRBJ2-7; 11 bases are shared with TRBD1. V gave up 0 bases and J gave up 2 bases; unmatched junction bases: 15. Germline-derived CDR1 and CDR2 are LGHNA and YSLEER. The CDR3 sequence is 20 residues long. As DNA, the CDR3 is TGCGCCAGCAGCCAAGATCGTGGATGGACAGGGGGCTCTATTACCTACGAGCAGTACTTC. Its protein is CASSQDRGWTGGSITYEQYF.

The chain couples TRBV28 to TRBJ1-5; D unclear. Germline loops: CDR1 MDHEN, CDR2 SYDVKM. With 6 bases removed from V and 4 bases from J, the gap between germline ends came to 13 bases. The CDR3 is made up of 14 amino acids. In DNA form, the CDR3 reads TGTGCCAGCAGCCGTACAGCAAATAATCAGCCCCAGCATTTT. Its protein product is CASSRTANNQPQHF.

The V and J genes are TRBV27 and TRBJ2-3; D might be TRBD2 (5 bases). The CDR3 spans 14 residues. Trimming took 5 bases from V and 10 from J, leaving 19 bases between them. CDR1 and CDR2 (germline): MNHEY, SMNVEV (reference sequence). The CDR3 here is CASSLDSPGSAQYF. Written as DNA, the CDR3 is TGTGCCAGCAGTCTTGACTCACCGGGAAGTGCGCAGTATTTT.

The V and J genes are TRBV28 and TRBJ2-7; D perhaps matches TRBD1 (5 bases). The CDR3 runs to 14 residues. With 3 bases removed from V and 2 bases from J, the gap between germline ends came to 11 bases. Germline lookup yields CDR1 MDHEN and CDR2 SYDVKM. The chain's CDR3 is CASSFSQGTYEQYF. CDR3 bases: TGTGCCAGCAGTTTTAGTCAGGGTACCTACGAGCAGTACTTC.

V gene TRBV9 combines with J gene TRBJ1-1; no firm D call. Deletions cut 0 bases from V and 6 bases from J, with 9 bases between. The CDR3 loop spans 13 amino acids. Looked up from germline, CDR1 is SGDLS and CDR2 is YYNGEE. This CDR3 is CASSVAEGSEAFF. DNA for the CDR3: TGTGCCAGCAGCGTAGCTGAGGGTTCTGAAGCTTTCTTT.

The chain has TRBV11-3 and TRBJ1-3; TRBD1 might be the D (5 bases). Germline CDR1 reads SGHNT; CDR2 reads YENEEA. This CDR3 comprises 16 residues. V dropped 2 bases and J dropped 0 bases, with 11 bases sitting between them. The CDR3, as DNA: TGTGCCAGCAGCTTACGTGGGGCCTCCTCTGGAAACACCATATATTTT. Protein product: CASSLRGASSGNTIYF.

This clone has a single count. The chain links TRBV4-3 to TRBJ2-3; 12 nucleotides line up with TRBD2. V trimming: 4 bases; J trimming: 2 bases; junction bases outside the gene matches: 4. The CDR3 length is 16 residues. Germline-derived CDR1 and CDR2 are LGHNA and YSLEER. The CDR3 DNA sequence: TGCGCCAGCAGCCGAGGACTAGCGGGAAACACAGATACGCAGTATTTT. Translation: CASSRGLAGNTDTQYF.

V is TRBV5-1 and J is TRBJ2-5, with D unresolved. Germline V gene data show CDR1 as SGHRS and CDR2 as YFSETQ. The CDR3 is made up of 15 amino acids. V was pared by 0 bases and J by 1 base, with 10 bases between. CDR3 sequence reads: CASSLAWQFQETQYF. The CDR3 region has the DNA TGCGCCAGCAGCTTGGCCTGGCAGTTCCAAGAGACCCAGTACTTC.

The V gene is TRBV25-1, the J gene TRBJ2-7, with 9 bases aligning to TRBD2. Trimming cost V 6 bases and J 7 bases; bases outside gene matches: 13. This CDR3 is 15 amino acids long. Looked up from germline, CDR1 is MGHDK and CDR2 is SYGVNS. In DNA, the CDR3 is TGTGCCAGCAGCAACTCCGGGCTAGCGGGAAAAGAGCAGTACTTC. Translated, it gives CASSNSGLAGKEQYF.